This T cell receptor (beta chain) was identified in a study of blood T cell repertoires in COVID-19. At the level of the study: Sites across the United States, Italy and Spain contributed samples from acute and convalescent COVID-19.

Per the original methods: Researchers report that nucleated cell counts were estimated from reference gene primer amplification. Only in-frame clones appear in the TCRdb table, and some are missing; sequencing was by immunoSEQ multiplex PCR. Clone size and the V and J calls come from that table; the DNA yielded D and trimming. The sample has approximately 210,000 clones, about 83% seen once. A single count supports this clone. The sequence came from a man between 50 and 59 years old with active or convalescent COVID-19. Specimen: peripheral blood.

The CDR3 loop is CASSTGGARETQYF. The DNA of the CDR3 is TGTGCCAGCAGTACCGGCGGGGCTCGGGAGACCCAGTACTTC. This sequence joins TRBV28 and TRBJ2-5, with D tentatively TRBD2 (6 bases). Deletions cut 5 bases from V and 5 bases from J, with 15 bases between. Germline V lookup: CDR1 MDHEN, CDR2 SYDVKM. This CDR3 is 14 amino acids long.